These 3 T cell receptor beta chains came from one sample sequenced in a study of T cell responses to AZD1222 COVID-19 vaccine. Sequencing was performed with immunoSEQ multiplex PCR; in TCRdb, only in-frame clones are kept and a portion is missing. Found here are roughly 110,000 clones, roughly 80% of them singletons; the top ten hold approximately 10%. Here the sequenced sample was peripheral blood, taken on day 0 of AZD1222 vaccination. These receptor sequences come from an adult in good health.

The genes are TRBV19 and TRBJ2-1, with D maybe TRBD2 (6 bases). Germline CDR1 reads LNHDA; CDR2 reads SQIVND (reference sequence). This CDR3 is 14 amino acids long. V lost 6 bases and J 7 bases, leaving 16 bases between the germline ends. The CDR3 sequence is CASSGGSYGNEQFF. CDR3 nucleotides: TGTGCCAGTAGCGGGGGTTCTTATGGGAATGAGCAGTTCTTC.

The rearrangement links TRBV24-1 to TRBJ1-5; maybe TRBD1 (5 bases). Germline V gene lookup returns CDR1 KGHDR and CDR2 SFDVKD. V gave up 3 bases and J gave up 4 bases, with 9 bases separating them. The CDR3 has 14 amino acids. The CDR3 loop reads CATSDITGNQPQHF. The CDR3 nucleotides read TGTGCCACCAGTGATATAACAGGTAATCAGCCCCAGCATTTT.

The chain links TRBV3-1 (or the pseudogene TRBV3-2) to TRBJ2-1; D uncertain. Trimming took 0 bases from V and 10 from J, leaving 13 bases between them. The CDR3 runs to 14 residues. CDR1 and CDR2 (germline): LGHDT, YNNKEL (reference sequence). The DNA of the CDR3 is TGTGCCAGCAGCCAAGATATATTTGAAGGAGAGCAGTTCTTC. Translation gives CASSQDIFEGEQFF.